This record looks at one T cell receptor beta chain sequence and its context. Other DNA sequences in this sample translate to the same CDR3. This sample was included in a study of shared clonotypes between healthy human individuals. Generated by immunoSEQ multiplex PCR, the TCRdb table keeps only in-frame clones and is missing some. This sample has 2 million to 2.5 million clones, with roughly 93% found just once. V shed 4 bases and J 2 bases; nucleotides not matched to a gene: 5. The CDR3 covers 14 residues. The germline CDR1 and CDR2 sequences are SGHRS and YFSETQ. Sample: naive CD4+ T cells from PBMCs. Subset specified: CD45RA+ positively selected. The receptor's source is a man aged 18 to 29 in good health. Some clones in this sample may be carry-over from other donors' samples. The chain combines TRBV5-1 with TRBJ1-1; 7 nucleotides match TRBD1. The CDR3 protein is CASSAGQPNTEAFF. In DNA, the CDR3 is TGCGCCAGCAGCGCGGGACAGCCCAACACTGAAGCTTTCTTT. The variable domain in full, completed from reference TRBV5-1 and TRBJ1-1, reads KAGVTQTPRYLIKTRGQQVTLSCSPISGHRSVSWYQQTPGQGLQFLFEYFSETQRNKGNFPGRFSGRQFSNSRSEMNVSTLELGDSALYLCASSAGQPNTEAFFGQGTRLTVV.